Only a few counts were recorded for the clone carrying this T cell receptor (beta chain). Per the authors' pipeline: Reference gene primer amplification yielded estimated nucleated cell counts. Profiled with immunoSEQ multiplex PCR; TCRdb holds only in-frame clones, not every one. V and J calls and clone size are copied from that table; D and trimming were computed from the DNA. The sample has some 130,000 clones; about 80% are singletons. This record belongs to a study of blood T cell repertoires in COVID-19. On the study more broadly: PBMCs, B-cell-depleted T cells, or T cells provided the cDNA or gDNA that made up the material.

The junction had 7 bases not matched to a gene; V was cut back by 5 bases and J by 6 bases. In germline, CDR1 is SGHVS, CDR2 FNYEAQ. The CDR3 has 15 amino acids. The rearrangement links TRBV7-6 to TRBJ2-1, with TRBD1 identical over 10 bases. The specimen was peripheral blood. This TCR was recovered from a human donor in a cohort sampled during active COVID-19. The DNA for the CDR3 is TGTGCCAGCAGCCCCGGGACAGGGGCCTCCAATGAGCAGTTCTTC. This gives the protein CASSPGTGASNEQFF.